A selection of T cell receptor beta chains follows, all from one sample in a study of blood T cell repertoires in COVID-19. TCRdb's table, derived via immunoSEQ multiplex PCR, lists solely in-frame clones and lacks some. The repertoire consists of 330,000 or so clones, with more than 85% occurring once and the leading ten covering about a fifth. Sequencing was carried out using PBMCs or T cells enriched from blood (not recorded which). The source of these receptors is a woman aged 30 to 39 who had recovered from COVID-19. CDR3s include the opening cysteine and the closing phenylalanine or tryptophan. D genes are given only for firm matches. Clone sizes are given selectively: once, few, many, or a class where the clone is expanded.

NA	TRBJ1-2	NA	TRBV28	TGTGCCAGCAGTTTCAGCGGTAACTATGGCTACACCTTC	CASSFSGNYGYTF
NA	TRBJ1-2	NA	TRBV19	TGTGCCAGTAGTATGAGTTTGAGGAACTATGGCTACACCTTC	CASSMSLRNYGYTF
NA	TRBJ2-5	NA	TRBV28	TGTGCCAGCAGTTTTAGTAAGGGGTTAGAGACCCAGTACTTC	CASSFSKGLETQYF
NA	TRBJ2-1	NA	TRBV21-1	TGTGCCAGCAGCAAAAGGTTTGGTAGCGGGGGGCCCGGATACCACAATGAGCAGTTCTTC	CASSKRFGSGGPGYHNEQFF
NA	TRBJ2-1	NA	TRBV6-1	TGTGCCAGCAGTGTAGCCGGGTTCAATGAGCAGTTCTTC	CASSVAGFNEQFF
NA	TRBJ2-2	TRBD2	TRBV19	TGTGCCAGTAGTACGGGGGGGCCAGGGACCGGGGAGCTGTTTTTT	CASSTGGPGTGELFF
NA	TRBJ2-3	TRBD2	TRBV5-4	TGTGCCAGCAGCTTGGCATGGCGGGAGGGCCGAGATACGCAGTATTTT	CASSLAWREGRDTQYF
NA	TRBJ2-2	NA	TRBV5-4	TGTGCCAGCGCCCCGAGGGGGGGGGACACCGGGGAGCTGTTTTTT	CASAPRGGDTGELFF
few	TRBJ2-7	TRBD1	TRBV10-3	TGTGCCATCAGCGATTCGACAGGGGCAGGCGAGCAGTACTTC	CAISDSTGAGEQYF
NA	TRBJ2-1	NA	TRBV30	TGTGCCTGGAGTGGAGTGTATGAGCAGTTCTTC	CAWSGVYEQFF
NA	TRBJ2-5	NA	TRBV7-6	TGTGCCAGCAGCTTAGCCCCCTGGAGGGAACAAGAGACCCAGTACTTC	CASSLAPWREQETQYF
NA	TRBJ1-6	NA	TRBV28	TGTGCCAGCAGTTTAAACAGGGAGAATTCACCCCTCCACTTT	CASSLNRENSPLHF
NA	TRBJ2-1	TRBD2	TRBV5-5	TGTGCCAGCAGCTTCACCGGGGGGAGTTACGAGCAGTTCTTC	CASSFTGGSYEQFF
NA	TRBJ2-7	TRBD2	TRBV28	TGTGCCAGCAGTCGGACTAGCGGGAGTTTTTCGGTAGAGCAGTACTTC	CASSRTSGSFSVEQYF
NA	TRBJ2-1	NA	TRBV6-1	TGTGCCAGCAGTGAAGCACTTACCTACAATGAGCAGTTCTTC	CASSEALTYNEQFF
NA	TRBJ2-7	TRBD1	TRBV9	TGTGCCAGCAGCGGGGGACAGGGATACGAGCAGTACTTC	CASSGGQGYEQYF
NA	TRBJ1-1	TRBD1	TRBV5-6	TGTGCCAGCAGCTGGGACAGAAACACTGAAGCTTTCTTT	CASSWDRNTEAFF
NA	TRBJ1-2	TRBD1	TRBV7-2	TGTGCCAGCAGCCCAGCCCTGGGACAGCAAGACTATGGCTACACCTTC	CASSPALGQQDYGYTF
once	TRBJ1-4	TRBD1	TRBV28	TGTGCCAGCTCTTCAGGGGGCCCAACTAATGAAAAACTGTTTTTT	CASSSGGPTNEKLFF
NA	TRBJ2-3	TRBD2	TRBV9	TGTGCCAGCAGCGTACGGGTTAGCGGGATTGATACGCAGTATTTT	CASSVRVSGIDTQYF
NA	TRBJ2-7	TRBD1	TRBV13	TGTGCCAGCAGCTCTCACAGGGGCCTATACGAGCAGTACTTC	CASSSHRGLYEQYF
NA	TRBJ2-3	NA	TRBV6-5	TGTGCCAGCAGTTGGTCCCAGGGGCAGGGAGATACGCAGTATTTT	CASSWSQGQGDTQYF
NA	TRBJ2-1	NA	TRBV10-2	TGCGCCAGCAGTGAGGGGACAACTAGACACAATGAGCAGTTCTTC	CASSEGTTRHNEQFF
NA	TRBJ2-7	TRBD2	TRBV2	TGTGCCAGCATCCGGACTAGCGGGGGGTACGAGCAGTACTTC	CASIRTSGGYEQYF
NA	TRBJ2-7	TRBD1	TRBV28	TGTGCCACCGGACAGGGACCCCCTAAACTTTACGAGCAGTACTTC	CATGQGPPKLYEQYF
NA	TRBJ2-7	TRBD2	TRBV19	TGTGCCAGTAGGCCAGCGGGGGGGAACGAGCAGTACTTC	CASRPAGGNEQYF
NA	TRBJ2-1	NA	TRBV27	TGTGCCAGCAGTCCTGACTCCGACGCCTCCTACAATGAGCAGTTCTTC	CASSPDSDASYNEQFF
NA	TRBJ2-2	NA	TRBV23-1	TGCGCCAGCAGTCAATCTGTGGGACACACGAACACCGGGGAGCTGTTTTTT	CASSQSVGHTNTGELFF
once	TRBJ2-4	TRBD2	TRBV19	TGTGCCAGTCTGCTAGCGGGGGGCTTACTAGCCAAAAACATTCAGTACTTC	CASLLAGGLLAKNIQYF
NA	TRBJ1-5	TRBD1	TRBV10-3	TGTGCCATCAGTGCCGGGACAGGGGGAGATCAGCCCCAGCATTTT	CAISAGTGGDQPQHF
NA	TRBJ1-5	NA	TRBV19	TGTGCCAGTAGTAAACAGGGCCTTCAGCCCCAGCATTTT	CASSKQGLQPQHF
NA	TRBJ1-2	TRBD1	TRBV7-9	TGTGCCAGCAGCTTAGTACAGGGGGCTTTTCGAGGCTACACCTTC	CASSLVQGAFRGYTF
NA	TRBJ2-7	NA	TRBV11-3	TGTGCCAGCAGCTTAGGCCCTCGGGGGGAGCAGTACTTC	CASSLGPRGEQYF
NA	TRBJ1-6	NA	TRBV11-3	TGTGCCAGCAGCTTAGCCGGCTCCTATAATTCACCCCTCCACTTT	CASSLAGSYNSPLHF
NA	TRBJ1-3	NA	TRBV18	TGTGCCAGCTCACCAACTGGGGCAGGTACTGGAAACACCATATATTTT	CASSPTGAGTGNTIYF
NA	TRBJ2-7	NA	TRBV15	TGTGCCACCAGCAAGGACATCGTATACGAGCAGTACTTC	CATSKDIVYEQYF
NA	TRBJ1-3	TRBD1	TRBV28	TGTGCCAGCAGTTTTCGCGATTCCCGGGACAGCTCTGGAAACACCATATATTTT	CASSFRDSRDSSGNTIYF
NA	TRBJ2-2	NA	TRBV6-1	TGTGCCAGCAGCTCCGGGACTTTCACCGGGGAGCTGTTTTTT	CASSSGTFTGELFF
NA	TRBJ2-5	NA	TRBV7-2	TGTGCCAGCAGCTTCAACTACCAAGAGACCCAGTACTTC	CASSFNYQETQYF
NA	TRBJ2-7	NA	TRBV24-1	TGTGCCACCAGTGGTGCCGACTCATATGGCTCCTACGAGCAGTACTTC	CATSGADSYGSYEQYF
NA	TRBJ2-1	TRBD2	TRBV7-2	TGTGCCAGCAGCTTAGCGTCGGTGAGCGGGGGGCGGGAGCAGTTCTTC	CASSLASVSGGREQFF
NA	TRBJ1-1	TRBD1	TRBV29-1	TGCAGCGTTGGTCATGGACAGGGTACGAACACTGAAGCTTTCTTT	CSVGHGQGTNTEAFF
NA	TRBJ1-1	NA	TRBV14	TGTGCCAGCAGCCAATACAGGGTTATGAACACTGAAGCTTTCTTT	CASSQYRVMNTEAFF
NA	TRBJ2-2	NA	TRBV27	TGTGCCAGCAGTTTTGTAACGGGTTACACCGGGGAGCTGTTTTTT	CASSFVTGYTGELFF
NA	TRBJ2-7	NA	TRBV4-3	TGCGCCAGCAGCCAAGGGCCCACCTACGAGCAGTACTTC	CASSQGPTYEQYF
few	TRBJ1-5	TRBD1	TRBV28	TGTGCCAGCAGTTTGGACAGGGGAACGGGGCAGCCCCAGCATTTT	CASSLDRGTGQPQHF
once	TRBJ2-3	TRBD2	TRBV7-9	TGTGCCAGCAGCCCGACTAGCGGGGGTGCAGATACGCAGTATTTT	CASSPTSGGADTQYF
once	TRBJ2-5	TRBD2	TRBV27	TGTGCCAGCAGTCCGAATACTAGGCGGGGGGGCCTGGAGACCCAGTACTTC	CASSPNTRRGGLETQYF